The source of this TCR beta chain is a study of CXCR3-negative and CXCR3-positive naive CD8 T cells. Regarding the study as a whole: Naive cells with CXCR3 showed TRB CDR3s that were more hydrophobic than those in CXCR3-negative naive cells.

The authors made the TRB cDNA libraries by 5' RACE using UMI labels. No DNA is given; TCRdb re-called the 5' RACE reads and lists each CDR3 protein once. The table counts 150,000 to 180,000 distinct CDR3 sequences; approximately 0.5% lies in the top ten. This CDR3 is built from 16 residues. CDR1 is MNHEY, CDR2 SVGAGI, per germline. The authors gated naive CD8+ T cells as CD45RO-CCR7+CD27+CD95-. In the case of this clonotype: Its antigen is as yet unknown.

V usage is TRBV6-5 and J usage is TRBJ1-2. This TCR came from a human donor in good health. Some clones in this sample may be carry-over from other donors' samples. Sequences were obtained from naive CXCR3+ CD8+ T cells from blood. The subset was: CD45RO-CCR7+CD27+CD95- naive CD8+ T cells expressing CXCR3 (TNR3+). The CDR3 protein is CASSYKRPATLNGYTF.